Listed below are T cell receptor beta chains from one sample, sequenced in a study of blood T cell repertoires in COVID-19. The method was immunoSEQ multiplex PCR; TCRdb's version includes in-frame clones alone and lacks a portion of them. In the table there are about 61,000 clones, about nine tenths of which are singletons. Sequencing was carried out using peripheral blood. The receptors were gathered from a woman between 45 and 60 years old with active or convalescent COVID-19. CDR3s include the opening cysteine and the closing phenylalanine or tryptophan. The D gene is left open where the match is weak. Not every row has a clone size; where given, it reads once, few, many or a size class.

>TRBJ2-5|TRBV30|.|.
TGTGCCTGGAGTACTAGGGAAGAGACCCAGTACTTC
CAWSTREETQYF
>TRBJ2-7|TRBV5-8|.|.
TGTGCCAGCAGCTTCACGAGGGTGTACGAGCAGTACTTC
CASSFTRVYEQYF
>TRBJ2-1|TRBV5-4|.|.
TGTGCCAGCAGCCAAGACAGGAGCTCCTACAATGAGCAGTTCTTC
CASSQDRSSYNEQFF
>TRBJ1-2|TRBV29-1|.|.
TGCAGCGTTGAGGGGGCTACAGGGTATGGCTACACCTTC
CSVEGATGYGYTF
>TRBJ2-7|TRBV27|.|TRBD1
TGTGCCAGCAGTTTATCCGCAGGGGGCTCCTACGAGCAGTACTTC
CASSLSAGGSYEQYF
>TRBJ2-1|TRBV24-1|.|TRBD2
TGTGCCACCAGTGGGCGAGGGACTAGCTCCTACAATGAGCAGTTCTTC
CATSGRGTSSYNEQFF
>TRBJ1-2|TRBV3-1/TRBV3-2|few|TRBD1
TGTGCCAGCAGCAGAAGGGGGCTCGGCTACACCTTC
CASSRRGLGYTF
>TRBJ2-7|TRBV19|.|TRBD1
TGTGCCAGTAGTATCAAGGGGGACAGGGGGAGCAAGCAGTACTTC
CASSIKGDRGSKQYF
>TRBJ2-5|TRBV4-2|.|.
TGTGCCAGCAGCCAAGGAGCTAGCCTAGAGACCCAGTACTTC
CASSQGASLETQYF
>TRBJ1-6|TRBV7-9|.|TRBD1
TGTGCCAGCAGCGGGCAGGGGGCTTATTCACCCCTCCACTTT
CASSGQGAYSPLHF
>TRBJ1-3|TRBV6-1|.|.
TGTGCCAGCAGCGAAGACGGCGGCTCTGGAAACACCATATATTTT
CASSEDGGSGNTIYF
>TRBJ1-4|TRBV7-6|.|.
TGTGCCAGCAGCTTAGAAGCCAGGGCCCCAACTAATGAAAAACTGTTTTTT
CASSLEARAPTNEKLFF
>TRBJ1-5|TRBV7-8|.|.
TGTGCCAGCAGCTTAGCTCAGGGCACAAGCAATCAGCCCCAGCATTTT
CASSLAQGTSNQPQHF
>TRBJ1-1|TRBV4-1|.|.
TGCGCCAGCAGCCCCCTGCCAGGACAGATTAGGGACACTGAAGCTTTCTTT
CASSPLPGQIRDTEAFF
>TRBJ1-4|TRBV12-2|.|.
TGTGCAAGTCGCTTAGCTCCGGACAACCGAGAAAAACTGTTTTTT
CASRLAPDNREKLFF
>TRBJ2-1|TRBV5-6|.|TRBD2
TGTGCCAGCAGCTTGGGAAAGGGACTAGCGGCAGTCTACAATGAGCAGTTCTTC
CASSLGKGLAAVYNEQFF
>TRBJ1-1|TRBV11-2|.|.
TGTGCCAGCAGCTTAGTTGGACAGACCACTGAAGCTTTCTTT
CASSLVGQTTEAFF
>TRBJ2-7|TRBV28|.|TRBD2
TGTGCCAGCACCCTTCGCGGGGGGACCTACGAGCAGTACTTC
CASTLRGGTYEQYF
>TRBJ2-5|TRBV24-1|.|.
TGTGCCACCAGTGACCCGGTACAAGAGACCCAGTACTTC
CATSDPVQETQYF
>TRBJ1-6|TRBV6-1|few|.
TGTGCCAGCAGTGAAGCGGGCAGGGCTAACTCACCCCTCCACTTT
CASSEAGRANSPLHF
>TRBJ1-1|TRBV18|.|.
TGTGCCAGCTCACCAAGACAGGACACTGAAGCTTTCTTT
CASSPRQDTEAFF
>TRBJ1-2|TRBV29-1|.|.
TGCAGCGTCCTTGAACAGCCGACCCACTACACCTTC
CSVLEQPTHYTF
>TRBJ1-1|TRBV9|.|.
TGTGCCAGCAGCGGGGAGGGAGGGCTCGCTGAAGCTTTCTTT
CASSGEGGLAEAFF
>TRBJ1-1|TRBV15|.|.
TGTGCCACCAGCGGACCCCCACAGGGAATGAACACTGAAGCTTTCTTT
CATSGPPQGMNTEAFF
>TRBJ1-2|TRBV7-9|.|.
TGTGCCAGCAGCCGCTCCGCAGGGGTTTATGGCTACACCTTC
CASSRSAGVYGYTF
>TRBJ1-2|TRBV10-2|.|.
TGCGCCAGCAGTGAGTCGGCAGGGTGGTATGGCTACACCTTC
CASSESAGWYGYTF
>TRBJ2-7|TRBV20-1|.|TRBD2
TGCAGTGCTAGTTTGTCTAGCGGGAGCTACGAGCAGTACTTC
CSASLSSGSYEQYF
>TRBJ2-7|TRBV29-1|.|TRBD1
TGCAGCGTAGAGGGACAGGGGACTTACGAGCAGTACTTC
CSVEGQGTYEQYF
>TRBJ2-7|TRBV27|.|.
TGTGCCAGCAGTCCCCACCTAGGGGGGGGATCCTACGAGCAGTACTTC
CASSPHLGGGSYEQYF
>TRBJ2-2|TRBV6-4|.|.
TGTGCCAGCAGACTGGATTGGAGGACCGGGGAGCTGTTTTTT
CASRLDWRTGELFF
>TRBJ1-5|TRBV20-1|.|.
TGCAGTGCTAGTGGGCACGTAAGCAATCAGCCCCAGCATTTT
CSASGHVSNQPQHF
>TRBJ2-5|TRBV11-2|.|TRBD2
TGTGCCAGCAGCTTAGGACTAGCGGACCAAGAGACCCAGTACTTC
CASSLGLADQETQYF
>TRBJ1-1|TRBV9|.|.
TGTGCCAGCAGCCCGGCGGACTCCTGGCGGGCTGAAGCTTTCTTT
CASSPADSWRAEAFF
>TRBJ2-5|TRBV11-2|.|TRBD2
TGTGCCAGCAGCGGACTAGCGGGAGGGGGGGTGGAGACCCAGTACTTC
CASSGLAGGGVETQYF
>TRBJ2-3|TRBV30|.|TRBD2
TGTGCCTGGAGTGTCTCCCGTACTAGCGGGAGCACAGATACGCAGTATTTT
CAWSVSRTSGSTDTQYF
>TRBJ2-7|TRBV28|.|TRBD2
TGTGCCAGCAGTCGACTAGCGGGAGGGGTTGACGAGCAGTACTTC
CASSRLAGGVDEQYF
>TRBJ1-1|TRBV15|.|TRBD1
TGTGCCACCAGCAGAGATAGACAGGGTTCATTTGGTTTCTTT
CATSRDRQGSFGFF
>TRBJ2-1|TRBV7-9|once|.
TGTGCCAGCAGGCCGGGGACTAATGAGCAGTTCTTC
CASRPGTNEQFF
>TRBJ2-3|TRBV5-4|.|TRBD2
TGTGCCAGCAGCTTGGCGATAGCGGGAGAGAAGGATACGCAGTATTTT
CASSLAIAGEKDTQYF
>TRBJ1-2|TRBV6-1|few|.
TGTGCCAGCAGTGCACCTATGGGAGGGGACGGAAGCTATGGCTACACCTTC
CASSAPMGGDGSYGYTF
>TRBJ2-7|TRBV7-6|.|.
TGTGCCAGCAGCTTAGTCCCTCTGGCAACCTACGAGCAGTACTTC
CASSLVPLATYEQYF
>TRBJ1-1|TRBV30|.|.
TGTGCCTGGAGTCTGGGGGGGACTGAAGCTTTCTTT
CAWSLGGTEAFF
>TRBJ2-7|TRBV2|few|.
TGTGCCAGCATGCAACTAGCATCCTCCTACGAGCAGTACTTC
CASMQLASSYEQYF
>TRBJ1-2|TRBV18|.|TRBD1
TGTGCCAGCTCACGTAATGTTGAAGGGGGCGGGGAGGGCTACACCTTC
CASSRNVEGGGEGYTF
>TRBJ1-6|TRBV27|.|.
TGTGCCAGCAGTTTCGACAGGCAGAATTCACCCCTCCACTTT
CASSFDRQNSPLHF
>TRBJ1-4|TRBV7-9|.|.
TGTGCCAGCAGCTTTGAACCTACAACTAATGAAAAACTGTTTTTT
CASSFEPTTNEKLFF
>TRBJ1-2|TRBV7-2|.|.
TGTGCCAGCAGCTCCTACAGGGAATCGACATATGGCTACACCTTC
CASSSYRESTYGYTF
>TRBJ1-1|TRBV7-3|.|.
TGTGCCAGCAGCTTATTTGGGGGCACGAACACTGAAGCTTTCTTT
CASSLFGGTNTEAFF
>TRBJ1-1|TRBV12-3/TRBV12-4|few|.
TGTGCCAGCGGCCGACAGGAGAACACTGAAGCTTTCTTT
CASGRQENTEAFF
>TRBJ2-5|TRBV24-1|.|.
TGTGCCACCAGTGATCCCTCAGCGTACCAAGAGACCCAGTACTTC
CATSDPSAYQETQYF
>TRBJ1-5|TRBV10-2|.|.
TGCGCCAGCAGTGCCGGGATGGGTCAGCCCCAGCATTTT
CASSAGMGQPQHF
>TRBJ2-3|TRBV10-2|.|.
TGCGCCAGCAGTGAGCGGGATACGCAGTATTTT
CASSERDTQYF
>TRBJ2-5|TRBV2|.|.
TGTGCCAGCAGTAGACAGGACCAAGAGACCCAGTACTTC
CASSRQDQETQYF
>TRBJ2-2|TRBV6-8|.|.
TGTGCCAGCAGTTACTCGAGTCGGGGGATGGGAACCGGGGAGCTGTTTTTT
CASSYSSRGMGTGELFF